This T cell receptor (beta chain) was captured by sequencing in a study of T cells in tuberculosis. Across the whole study: IGRA-negative adolescents, IGRA-positive adolescents with latent tuberculosis and adults with active tuberculosis formed this South African cohort. Within 7 days of starting treatment, or before, PBMC were stored. Findings and caveats of the study: Active tuberculosis alpha repertoires lay closer to GMM-specific TCRs than controls'.

The germline gives CDR1 SQVTM, CDR2 ANQGSEA. V lost 4 bases and J lost 2, with 5 bases in between. The CDR3 contains 11 residues. The time point here: new active TB diagnosis, blood taken before or within 7 days of starting treatment. Included patients were adults of at least 18, HIV-seronegative, South African. Here immunoSEQ multiplex PCR was the method, and the copy in TCRdb shows in-frame clones only, minus some. The sample contains approximately 40,000 clones, approximately 95% of which appear only once. As concerns this clone: What it binds is unknown.

The TCR originated in an adult with tuberculosis. The starting material was PBMCs, obtained at tuberculosis diagnosis. The chain is built from TRBV29-1 and TRBJ1-1; unclear D gene. The CDR3 nucleotides are TGCAGCGTTGGGACTAACACTGAAGCTTTCTTT. Translated, it gives CSVGTNTEAFF.